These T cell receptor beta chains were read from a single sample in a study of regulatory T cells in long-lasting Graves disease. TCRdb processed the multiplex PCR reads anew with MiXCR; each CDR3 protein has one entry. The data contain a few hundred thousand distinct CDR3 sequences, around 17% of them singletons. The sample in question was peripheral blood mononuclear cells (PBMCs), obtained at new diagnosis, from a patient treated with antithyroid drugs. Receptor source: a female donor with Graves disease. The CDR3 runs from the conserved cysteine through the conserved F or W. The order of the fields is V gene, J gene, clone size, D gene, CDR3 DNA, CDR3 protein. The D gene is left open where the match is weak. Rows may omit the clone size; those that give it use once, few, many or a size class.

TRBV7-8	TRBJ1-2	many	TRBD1	TGTGCCAGCAGCTTAGCATGGACAGGGGTCTATGGCTACACCTTC	CASSLAWTGVYGYTF
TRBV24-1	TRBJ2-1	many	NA	TGTGCCACCAGTGATTTGGGGCTAGGGGGTACCAATGAGCAGTTCTTC	CATSDLGLGGTNEQFF
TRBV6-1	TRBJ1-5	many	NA	TGTGCCAGCATCAACGAAAAGGATCGCAATCAGCCCCAGCATTTT	CASINEKDRNQPQHF
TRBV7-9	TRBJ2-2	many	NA	TGTGCCAGCAGCTTAGCACAGGGCCCCGGGGAGCTGTTTTTT	CASSLAQGPGELFF
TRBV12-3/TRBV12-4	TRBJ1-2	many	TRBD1	TGTGCCAGCAGTCAATGGACAGGGAATGGCTACACCTTC	CASSQWTGNGYTF
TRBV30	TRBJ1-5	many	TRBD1	TGTGCCTGGGGGGGACAGGGTCGGAATCAGCCCCAGCATTTT	CAWGGQGRNQPQHF
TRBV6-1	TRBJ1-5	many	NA	TGTGCCAGCAGTGTAGGCGGGGGCCCCTATAGCAATCAGCCCCAGCATTTT	CASSVGGGPYSNQPQHF
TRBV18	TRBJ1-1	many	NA	TGTGCCAGCTCAGCAGATTGGGGGACTGAAGCTTTCTTT	CASSADWGTEAFF
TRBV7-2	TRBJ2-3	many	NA	TGTGCCAGCAGTAACCGGGATCCACGGAAAAATACGCAGTATTTT	CASSNRDPRKNTQYF
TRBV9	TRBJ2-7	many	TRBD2	TGTGCCAGCAGCGTAGGGGATGGGCTAGCGGACTCCTACGAGCAGTACTTC	CASSVGDGLADSYEQYF
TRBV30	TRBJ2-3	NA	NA	TGTGCCTGGAGTGCTCAATCAGGAGCTTACGATACGCAGTATTTT	CAWSAQSGAYDTQYF
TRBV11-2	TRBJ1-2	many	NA	TGTGCCAGCAGCCCTGGACAGAGCTATGGCTACACCTTC	CASSPGQSYGYTF
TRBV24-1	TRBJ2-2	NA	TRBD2	TGTGCCACCAGTGATTTGCCCCGCGGCGGGGGAGGTTCGACCGGGGAGCTGTTTTTT	CATSDLPRGGGGSTGELFF
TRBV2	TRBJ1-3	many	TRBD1	TGTGCCAGCAGCTTCCCGGGACAGGGAGAGTGGGGAAACACCATATATTTT	CASSFPGQGEWGNTIYF
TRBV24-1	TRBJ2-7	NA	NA	TGTGCCACCAGTGATTGGGACACACCCTACGAGCAGTACTTC	CATSDWDTPYEQYF
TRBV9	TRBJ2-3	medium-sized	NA	TGTGCCAGCAGCGCAACCGGGACCAACACAGATACGCAGTATTTT	CASSATGTNTDTQYF
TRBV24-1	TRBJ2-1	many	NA	TGTGCCACCAGTGGACTAGTTGACAATGAGCAGTTCTTC	CATSGLVDNEQFF
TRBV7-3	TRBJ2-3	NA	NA	TGTGCCACCGCCCTCGACAGGTTCACAGATACGCAGTATTTT	CATALDRFTDTQYF
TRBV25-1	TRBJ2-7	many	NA	TGTGCCAGCAGTGAATATCAGGACTTTCCGTACGAGCAGTACTTC	CASSEYQDFPYEQYF
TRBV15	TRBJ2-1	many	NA	TGTGCCACCAGCACCCGATCCGCCTACAATGAGCAGTTCTTC	CATSTRSAYNEQFF
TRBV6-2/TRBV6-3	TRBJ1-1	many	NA	TGTGCCAGCAGTTACGTGGGGTCGAACACTGAAGCTTTCTTT	CASSYVGSNTEAFF
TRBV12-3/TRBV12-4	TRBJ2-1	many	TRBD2	TGTGCCAGCAGTGTTAGCGGGAGGGCCATGAATGAGCAGTTCTTC	CASSVSGRAMNEQFF
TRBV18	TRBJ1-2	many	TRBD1	TGTGCCAGCTCACCAGACAGGGGAGAAAACTATGGCTACACCTTC	CASSPDRGENYGYTF
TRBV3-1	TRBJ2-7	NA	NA	TGTGCCAGCAGTGGTGTGTCCTACGAGCAGTACTTC	CASSGVSYEQYF
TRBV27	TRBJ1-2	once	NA	TGTGCCAGCAGTTTATCAATCAGGGTCGGTGGCTACACCTTC	CASSLSIRVGGYTF
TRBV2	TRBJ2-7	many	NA	TGTGCCAGCAGGACAGCCTACGAGCAGTACTTC	CASRTAYEQYF
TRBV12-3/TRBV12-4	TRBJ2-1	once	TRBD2	TGTGCCAGCGGTCGACCGGGGGGTATTGAGTCCAATGAGCAGTTCTTC	CASGRPGGIESNEQFF
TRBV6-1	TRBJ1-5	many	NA	TGTGCCACCAGGACAGTTAGCAATCAGCCCCAGCATTTT	CATRTVSNQPQHF
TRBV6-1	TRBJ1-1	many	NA	TGTGCCAGCAGCTCCCAGTGGGGGAACACTGAAGCTTTCTTT	CASSSQWGNTEAFF
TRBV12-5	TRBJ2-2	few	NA	TGTGCTAGTGGTTTGGTAGCGGGTCCGAACACCGGGGAGCTGTTTTTT	CASGLVAGPNTGELFF
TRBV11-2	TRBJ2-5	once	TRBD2	TGTGCCAGCAGCTTATATATGCCCGGGGGGGGGTTACAAGAGACCCAGTACTTC	CASSLYMPGGGLQETQYF